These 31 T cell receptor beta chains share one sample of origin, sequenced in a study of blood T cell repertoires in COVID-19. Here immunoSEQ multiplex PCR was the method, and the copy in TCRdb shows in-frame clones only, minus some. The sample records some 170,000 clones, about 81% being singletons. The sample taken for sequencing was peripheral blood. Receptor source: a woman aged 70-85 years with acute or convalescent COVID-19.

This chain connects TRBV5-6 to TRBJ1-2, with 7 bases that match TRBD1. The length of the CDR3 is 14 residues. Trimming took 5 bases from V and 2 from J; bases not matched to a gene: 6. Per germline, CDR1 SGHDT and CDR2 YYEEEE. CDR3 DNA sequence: TGTGCCAGCAGATTTCGGACAGGCAACTATGGCTACACCTTC. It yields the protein CASRFRTGNYGYTF.

The CDR3 coding sequence is TGTGCCAGCAGAATAACTAGCGGGAGAGAGAATGAGCAGTTCTTC. This gives the protein CASRITSGRENEQFF. The chain combines TRBV6-6 with TRBJ2-1; TRBD2 agrees at 11 bases. J lost 7 bases, V lost 6 bases, and 8 bases had no gene match. Germline CDR1 and CDR2: MNHNY and SVGAGI (reference sequence). CDR3 length equals 15 residues.

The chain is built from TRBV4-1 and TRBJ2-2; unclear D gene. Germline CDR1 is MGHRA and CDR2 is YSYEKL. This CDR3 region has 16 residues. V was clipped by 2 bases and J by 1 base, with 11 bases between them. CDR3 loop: CASSQFRGRNTGELFF. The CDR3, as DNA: TGCGCCAGCAGCCAATTCCGAGGAAGGAACACCGGGGAGCTGTTTTTT.

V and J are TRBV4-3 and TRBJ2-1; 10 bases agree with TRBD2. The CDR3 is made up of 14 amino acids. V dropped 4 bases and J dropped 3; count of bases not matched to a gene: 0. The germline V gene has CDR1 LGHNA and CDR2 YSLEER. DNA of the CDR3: TGCGCCAGCAGCCCTAGCGGGGGCTACAATGAGCAGTTCTTC. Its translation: CASSPSGGYNEQFF.

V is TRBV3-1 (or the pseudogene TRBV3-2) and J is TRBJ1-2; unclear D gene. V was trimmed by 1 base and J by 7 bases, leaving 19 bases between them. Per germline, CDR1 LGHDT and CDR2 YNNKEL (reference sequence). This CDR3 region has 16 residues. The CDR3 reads CASSQGGGGKGPGYTF. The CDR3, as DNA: TGTGCCAGCAGCCAAGGAGGAGGAGGAAAGGGTCCTGGCTACACCTTC.

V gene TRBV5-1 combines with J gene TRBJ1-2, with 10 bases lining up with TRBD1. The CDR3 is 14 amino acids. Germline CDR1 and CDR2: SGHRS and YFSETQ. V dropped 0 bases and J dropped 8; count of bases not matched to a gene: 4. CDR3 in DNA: TGCGCCAGCAGCTTGGGACAGGGGGCCAGCGGCTACACCTTC. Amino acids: CASSLGQGASGYTF.

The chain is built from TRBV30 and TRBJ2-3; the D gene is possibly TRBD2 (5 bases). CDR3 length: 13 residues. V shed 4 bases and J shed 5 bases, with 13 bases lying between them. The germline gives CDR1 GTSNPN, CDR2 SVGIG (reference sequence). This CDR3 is CAWTRNTRDTQYF. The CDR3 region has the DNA TGTGCCTGGACCCGGAACACTAGAGATACGCAGTATTTT.

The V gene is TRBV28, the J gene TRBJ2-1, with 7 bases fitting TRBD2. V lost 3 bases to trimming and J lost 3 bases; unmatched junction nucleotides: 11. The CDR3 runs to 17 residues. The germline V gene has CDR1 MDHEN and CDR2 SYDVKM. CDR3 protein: CASSFGTKRDFYNEQFF. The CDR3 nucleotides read TGTGCCAGCAGTTTTGGGACTAAGCGGGACTTCTACAATGAGCAGTTCTTC.

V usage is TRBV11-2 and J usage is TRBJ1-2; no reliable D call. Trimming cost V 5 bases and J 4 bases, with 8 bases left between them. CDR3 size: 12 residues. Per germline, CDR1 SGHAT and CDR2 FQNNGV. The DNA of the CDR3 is TGTGCCAGCAGCCCAACAGTCTATGGCTACACCTTC. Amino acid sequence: CASSPTVYGYTF.

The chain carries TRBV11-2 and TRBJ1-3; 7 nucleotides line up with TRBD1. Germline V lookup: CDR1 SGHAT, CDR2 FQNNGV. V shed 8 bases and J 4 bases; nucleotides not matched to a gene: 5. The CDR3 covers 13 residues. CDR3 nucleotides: TGTGCCAGCCGGATGGGACAGGGAAACACCATATATTTT. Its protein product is CASRMGQGNTIYF.

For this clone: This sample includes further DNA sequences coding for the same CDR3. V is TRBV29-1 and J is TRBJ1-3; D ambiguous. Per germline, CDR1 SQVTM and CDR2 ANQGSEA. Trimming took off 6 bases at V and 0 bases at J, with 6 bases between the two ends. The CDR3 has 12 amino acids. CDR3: CSVQDSGNTIYF. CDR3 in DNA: TGCAGCGTGCAGGACTCTGGAAACACCATATATTTT.

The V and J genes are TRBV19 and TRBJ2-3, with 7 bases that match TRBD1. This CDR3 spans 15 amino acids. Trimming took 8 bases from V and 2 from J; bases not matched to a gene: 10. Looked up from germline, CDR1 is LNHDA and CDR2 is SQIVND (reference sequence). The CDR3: CASGRGPTFTDTQYF. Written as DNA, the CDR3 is TGTGCCAGTGGTAGGGGGCCAACGTTCACAGATACGCAGTATTTT.

The CDR3 region is CATSETGFSNQPQHF. For the CDR3, the DNA is TGTGCCACCAGTGAGACAGGGTTCAGCAATCAGCCCCAGCATTTT. The J gene is TRBJ1-5, the V gene TRBV24-1, with 7 bases matching TRBD1. This CDR3 region has 15 residues. Trimming cost V 4 bases and J 1 base; bases outside gene matches: 3. From germline, CDR1 is KGHDR and CDR2 SFDVKD.

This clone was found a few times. For the CDR3, the DNA is TGTGCCAGCAGTGAATCCAGTGGGACAGCGAATCAGCCCCAGCATTTT. As protein: CASSESSGTANQPQHF. The chain couples TRBV6-1 to TRBJ1-5; 7 bases are shared with TRBD1. Germline V lookup: CDR1 MNHNS, CDR2 SASEGT. The CDR3 totals 16 residues. Trimming took 2 bases from V and 4 from J; bases not matched to a gene: 8.

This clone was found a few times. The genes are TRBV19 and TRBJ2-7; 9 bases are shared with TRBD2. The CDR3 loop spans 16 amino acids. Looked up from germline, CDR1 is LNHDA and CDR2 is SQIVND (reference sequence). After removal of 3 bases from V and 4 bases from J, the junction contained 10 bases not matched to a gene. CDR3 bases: TGTGCCAGTAGTATTTGGCCTAGCGGGGAAGGGTACGAGCAGTACTTC. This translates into CASSIWPSGEGYEQYF.

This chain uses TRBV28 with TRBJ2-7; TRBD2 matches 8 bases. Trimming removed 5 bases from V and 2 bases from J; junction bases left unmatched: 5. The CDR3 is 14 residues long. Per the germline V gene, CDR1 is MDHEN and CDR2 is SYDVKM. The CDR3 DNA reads TGTGCCAGCAGTCATACTAGCGGTACCTACGAGCAGTACTTC. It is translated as CASSHTSGTYEQYF.

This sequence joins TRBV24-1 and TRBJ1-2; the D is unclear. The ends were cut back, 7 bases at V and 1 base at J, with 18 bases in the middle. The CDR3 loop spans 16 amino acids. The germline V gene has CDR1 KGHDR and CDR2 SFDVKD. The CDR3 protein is CATRPRVDAFNYGYTF. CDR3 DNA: TGTGCCACCAGGCCGCGCGTTGATGCTTTTAACTATGGCTACACCTTC.

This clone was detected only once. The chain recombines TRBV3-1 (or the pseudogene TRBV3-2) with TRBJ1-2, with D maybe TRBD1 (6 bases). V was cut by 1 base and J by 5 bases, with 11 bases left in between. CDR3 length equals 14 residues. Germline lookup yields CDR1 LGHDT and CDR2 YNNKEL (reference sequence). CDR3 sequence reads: CASSQAFGQYGYTF. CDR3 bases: TGTGCCAGCAGCCAAGCCTTCGGACAGTATGGCTACACCTTC.

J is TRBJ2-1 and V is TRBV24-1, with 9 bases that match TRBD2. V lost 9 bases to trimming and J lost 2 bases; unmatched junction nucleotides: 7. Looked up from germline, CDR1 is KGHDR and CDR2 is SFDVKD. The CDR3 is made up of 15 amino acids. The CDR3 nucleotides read TGTGCCACCGAGGACGGGACTAGCACCTACAATGAGCAGTTCTTC. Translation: CATEDGTSTYNEQFF.

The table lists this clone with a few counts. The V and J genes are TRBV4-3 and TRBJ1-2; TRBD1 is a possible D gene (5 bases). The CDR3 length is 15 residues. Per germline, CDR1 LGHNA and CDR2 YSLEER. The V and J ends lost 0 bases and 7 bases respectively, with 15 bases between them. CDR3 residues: CASSQDHAGVGGYTF. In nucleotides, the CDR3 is TGCGCCAGCAGCCAAGATCATGCGGGGGTCGGTGGCTACACCTTC.

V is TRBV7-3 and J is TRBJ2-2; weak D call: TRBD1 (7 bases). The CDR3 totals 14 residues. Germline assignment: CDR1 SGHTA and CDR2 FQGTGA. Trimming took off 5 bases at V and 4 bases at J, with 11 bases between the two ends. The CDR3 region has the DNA TGTGCCAGCAGCCCAGGGGGGACCACCGGGGAGCTGTTTTTT. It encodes CASSPGGTTGELFF.

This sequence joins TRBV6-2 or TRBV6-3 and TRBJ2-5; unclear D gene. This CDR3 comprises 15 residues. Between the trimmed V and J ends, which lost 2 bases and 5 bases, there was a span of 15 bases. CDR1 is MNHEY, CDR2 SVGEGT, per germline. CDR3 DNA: TGTGCCAGCAGTTACGTCGTAGAGGCGGCTGAGACCCAGTACTTC. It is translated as CASSYVVEAAETQYF.

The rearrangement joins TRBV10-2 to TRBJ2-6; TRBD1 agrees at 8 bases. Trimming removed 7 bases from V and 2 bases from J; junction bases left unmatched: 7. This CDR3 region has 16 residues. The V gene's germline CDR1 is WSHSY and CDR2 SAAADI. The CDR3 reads CASTQGASPGANVLTF. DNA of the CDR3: TGCGCCAGCACGCAGGGGGCATCACCTGGGGCCAACGTCCTGACTTTC.

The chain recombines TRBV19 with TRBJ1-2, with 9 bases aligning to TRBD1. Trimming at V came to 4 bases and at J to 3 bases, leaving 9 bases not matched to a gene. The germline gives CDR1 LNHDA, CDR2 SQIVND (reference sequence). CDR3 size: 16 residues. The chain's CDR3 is CASSTTQGAGYYGYTF. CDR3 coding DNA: TGTGCCAGTAGTACAACACAGGGGGCGGGGTACTATGGCTACACCTTC.

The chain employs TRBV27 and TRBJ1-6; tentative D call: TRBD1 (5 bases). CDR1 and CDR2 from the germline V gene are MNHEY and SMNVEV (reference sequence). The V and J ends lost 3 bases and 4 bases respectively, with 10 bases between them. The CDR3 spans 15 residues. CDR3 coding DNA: TGTGCCAGCAGTTTTACAGGAAAATATAATTCACCCCTCCACTTT. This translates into CASSFTGKYNSPLHF.

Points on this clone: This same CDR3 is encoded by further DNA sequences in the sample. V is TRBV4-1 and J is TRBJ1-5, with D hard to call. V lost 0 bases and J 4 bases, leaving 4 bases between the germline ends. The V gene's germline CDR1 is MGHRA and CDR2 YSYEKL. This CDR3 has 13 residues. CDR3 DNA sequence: TGCGCCAGCAGCCAAGACAGAAATCAGCCCCAGCATTTT. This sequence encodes CASSQDRNQPQHF.

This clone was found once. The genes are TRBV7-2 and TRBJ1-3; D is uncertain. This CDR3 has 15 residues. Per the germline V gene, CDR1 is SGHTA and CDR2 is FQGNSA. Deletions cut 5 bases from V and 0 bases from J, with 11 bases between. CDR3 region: CASSTRTDSGNTIYF. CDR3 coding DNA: TGTGCCAGCAGCACACGAACAGACTCTGGAAACACCATATATTTT.

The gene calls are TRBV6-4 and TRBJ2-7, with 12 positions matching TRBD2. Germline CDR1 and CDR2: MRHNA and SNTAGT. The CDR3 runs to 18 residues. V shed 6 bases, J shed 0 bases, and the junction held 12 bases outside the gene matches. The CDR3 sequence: CASRTTSGRFNSSYEQYF. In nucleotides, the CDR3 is TGTGCCAGCAGAACGACTAGCGGGAGATTTAATAGCTCCTACGAGCAGTACTTC.

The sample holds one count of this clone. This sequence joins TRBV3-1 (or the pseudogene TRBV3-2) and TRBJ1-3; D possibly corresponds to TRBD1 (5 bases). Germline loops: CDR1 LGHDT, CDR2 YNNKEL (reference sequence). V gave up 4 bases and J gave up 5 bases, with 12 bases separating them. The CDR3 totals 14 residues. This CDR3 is CASSLRVGRNTIYF. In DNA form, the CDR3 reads TGTGCCAGCAGCCTCAGGGTTGGTAGAAACACCATATATTTT.

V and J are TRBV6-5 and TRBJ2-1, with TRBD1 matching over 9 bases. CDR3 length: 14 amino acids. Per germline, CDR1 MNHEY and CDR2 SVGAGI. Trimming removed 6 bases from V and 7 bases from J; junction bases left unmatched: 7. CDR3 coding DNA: TGTGCCAGCAGAGCACAGGGGGCTGGAAATGAGCAGTTCTTC. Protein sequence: CASRAQGAGNEQFF.

Here the CDR3 DNA reads TGCGCCAGCAGCCAAGTCGGGGGAGGGGGAAGCTATGGCTACACCTTC. Encoded protein: CASSQVGGGGSYGYTF. The genes are TRBV4-3 and TRBJ1-2; tentatively, D is TRBD1 (6 bases). This CDR3 contains 16 residues. Trimming shortened V by 1 base and J by 4 bases, and 16 bases separated the two germline ends. Germline values: CDR1 LGHNA, CDR2 YSLEER.